This TCR beta chain appears in the sequencing data of a study of T cell repertoires in cytomegalovirus infection. Study-wide background: A matching HLA type, together with CMV infection, was signaled by public TCR beta signatures. Findings and limits, study-wide: What dominated the ex vivo response were HLA-C-restricted CMV-specific TCR beta clonotypes.

As concerns this clonotype: Its matching antigen is unknown.

Each CDR3 protein is one row after TCRdb ran MiXCR on the reads. The sample consists of about 740,000 distinct CDR3 sequences, 35% of them appearing once. With 5 bases removed from V and 7 bases from J, the gap between germline ends came to 15 bases. The germline gives CDR1 MNHNS, CDR2 SASEGT. CDR3 size: 15 residues. The sequencing sample was made of PBMCs. The sequence came from a human donor in good health (CMV status not recorded). Some clones in this sample may be carry-over from other donors' samples. The rearrangement links TRBV6-1 to TRBJ1-6; D is perhaps TRBD1 (5 bases). CDR3 loop: CASSTIWGDNSPLHF. The CDR3 bases are TGTGCCAGCAGTACTATATGGGGGGACAATTCACCCCTCCACTTT.